The 29 T cell receptor beta chains reported below all come from one sample, sequenced in a study of blood T cell repertoires in COVID-19. Produced via immunoSEQ multiplex PCR; TCRdb's table is partial and in-frame only. The sample contains some 340,000 clones, around nine tenths of which appear only once. Sample: PBMCs or T cells enriched from blood (not recorded which). Receptors originate from a woman in her twenties or thirties who had been exposed to COVID-19.

This sequence joins TRBV4-1 and TRBJ1-3, with TRBD1 as a possible D gene (5 bases). Trimming took off 4 bases at V and 1 base at J, with 8 bases between the two ends. Germline CDR1 MGHRA, CDR2 YSYEKL. This CDR3 is built from 14 residues. This chain's CDR3 is CASSPSGSGNTIYF. The DNA for the CDR3 is TGCGCCAGCAGCCCTTCAGGGTCTGGAAACACCATATATTTT.

The chain joins TRBV7-9 to TRBJ1-5; possible D gene TRBD1, 6 bases. The germline gives CDR1 SEHNR, CDR2 FQNEAQ (reference sequence). The CDR3 loop spans 15 amino acids. V lost 1 base, J lost 2 bases, and 9 bases lay in between. The DNA of the CDR3 is TGTGCCAGCAGCTTAGGGAACAGGGGCAATCAGCCCCAGCATTTT. Amino acid sequence: CASSLGNRGNQPQHF.

This chain links TRBV11-2 with TRBJ2-2; tentative D call: TRBD1 (5 bases). CDR1 SGHAT and CDR2 FQNNGV come from the germline V gene. CDR3 length equals 15 residues. The V gene lost 6 bases and the J gene lost 0 bases, with 11 bases spanning the gap. The CDR3 DNA sequence: TGTGCCAGCAGGTATTCGACAGCGAACACCGGGGAGCTGTTTTTT. Protein product: CASRYSTANTGELFF.

The V gene is TRBV2, the J gene TRBJ2-3; TRBD2 might be the D (6 bases). V lost 6 bases and J 3 bases, leaving 7 bases between the germline ends. Looked up from germline, CDR1 is SNHLY and CDR2 is FYNNEI. This CDR3 is built from 12 residues. The CDR3 protein is CASRRETDTQYF. CDR3 nucleotides: TGTGCCAGCAGGCGGGAAACAGATACGCAGTATTTT.

The rearrangement joins TRBV4-2 to TRBJ1-3; D is unresolved. The CDR3 is 15 amino acids. Trimming removed 3 bases from V and 0 bases from J, with 9 bases in between. The germline V gene has CDR1 LGHNA and CDR2 YNFKEQ. CDR3 sequence: CASSHQVDSGNTIYF. CDR3 coding DNA: TGTGCCAGCAGCCACCAGGTTGACTCTGGAAACACCATATATTTT.

V usage is TRBV19 and J usage is TRBJ1-4; D possibly corresponds to TRBD1 (6 bases). Germline loops: CDR1 LNHDA, CDR2 SQIVND (reference sequence). Trimming removed 6 bases from V and 4 bases from J, with 12 bases in between. There are 14 residues in the CDR3. CDR3 protein: CASRMTGSNEKLFF. CDR3 DNA sequence: TGTGCCAGTAGAATGACAGGAAGTAATGAAAAACTGTTTTTT.

The chain couples TRBV5-1 to TRBJ1-2; D perhaps matches TRBD1 (5 bases). V lost 2 bases and J lost 5, with 16 bases in between. Per the germline V gene, CDR1 is SGHRS and CDR2 is YFSETQ. The CDR3 contains 15 residues. The CDR3, as DNA: TGCGCCAGCAGCTTAAGCAGGGCAGGACAATATGGCTACACCTTC. Its translation: CASSLSRAGQYGYTF. The entire variable domain, with the rest obtained from reference TRBV5-1 and TRBJ1-2, is as follows: KAGVTQTPRYLIKTRGQQVTLSCSPISGHRSVSWYQQTPGQGLQFLFEYFSETQRNKGNFPGRFSGRQFSNSRSEMNVSTLELGDSALYLCASSLSRAGQYGYTFGSGTRLTVV.

This clone occurred once. The sample carries other DNA sequences with the same CDR3. The chain recombines TRBV3-1 (or the pseudogene TRBV3-2) with TRBJ2-7; no clear D gene. The CDR3 sequence is 12 residues long. V gave up 0 bases and J gave up 9 bases, with 9 bases separating them. CDR1 is LGHDT, CDR2 YNNKEL, per germline (reference sequence). The CDR3 DNA is TGTGCCAGCAGCCAAGATAGAGGTCGGCAGTACTTC. This codes for CASSQDRGRQYF.

The CDR3 DNA is TGTGCCAGCACCGCTAGCGGGGGGGCCCCAGATACGCAGTATTTT. It specifies CASTASGGAPDTQYF. The rearrangement links TRBV6-5 to TRBJ2-3, with TRBD2 matching 12 bases. Germline loops: CDR1 MNHEY, CDR2 SVGAGI. With V trimmed by 7 bases and J by 4 bases, 6 bases remained unmatched. This CDR3 has 15 amino acids.

Only one count was recorded for this clone. The chain is built from TRBV5-5 and TRBJ1-1; maybe TRBD1 (5 bases). V gave up 6 bases and J gave up 0 bases, with 15 bases separating them. The CDR3 extends over 15 amino acids. The V gene's germline CDR1 is SGHKS and CDR2 YYEKEE (reference sequence). The CDR3 nucleotides are TGTGCCAGCACATCCTCCAGGGCTTTGAACACTGAAGCTTTCTTT. It specifies CASTSSRALNTEAFF.

The chain joins TRBV5-6 to TRBJ2-3, with TRBD2 as a possible D gene (6 bases). The CDR3 is 14 residues long. Germline V CDR1 and CDR2: SGHDT, YYEEEE. Trimming stripped 4 bases from V and 0 bases from J, with 9 bases between. The chain's CDR3 is CASSIGTSTDTQYF. The CDR3 coding sequence is TGTGCCAGCAGCATCGGGACTAGCACAGATACGCAGTATTTT.

The chain joins TRBV4-2 to TRBJ1-1; D ambiguous. The CDR3 is 15 amino acids. Per the germline V gene, CDR1 is LGHNA and CDR2 is YNFKEQ. V lost 1 base and J lost 0, with 9 bases in between. In DNA form, the CDR3 reads TGTGCCAGCAGCCAAGGTTTAGTAATGAACACTGAAGCTTTCTTT. This translates into CASSQGLVMNTEAFF.

The chain uses TRBV2 and TRBJ1-2; D is possibly TRBD1 (6 bases). This CDR3 has 14 amino acids. V lost 2 bases to trimming and J lost 8 bases, with 15 bases between them. Looked up from germline, CDR1 is SNHLY and CDR2 is FYNNEI. CDR3 nucleotides: TGTGCCAGCAGTGAATGGGACGACAGGTTGGGCTACACCTTC. It yields the protein CASSEWDDRLGYTF. Using reference TRBV2 and TRBJ1-2 for the parts outside the CDR3, the full variable domain is EPEVTQTPSHQVTQMGQEVILRCVPISNHLYFYWYRQILGQKVEFLVSFYNNEISEKSEIFDDQFSVERPDGSNFTLKIRSTKLEDSAMYFCASSEWDDRLGYTFGSGTRLTVV.

The gene calls are TRBV7-9 and TRBJ2-3; 12 nucleotides match TRBD2. Germline assignment: CDR1 SEHNR and CDR2 FQNEAQ (reference sequence). V lost 5 bases to trimming and J lost 1 base; unmatched junction nucleotides: 4. The CDR3 spans 16 residues. CDR3 sequence: CASSNPSGGGTDTQYF. As DNA, the CDR3 is TGTGCCAGCAGCAACCCTAGCGGGGGGGGCACAGATACGCAGTATTTT.

The CDR3 loop is CASSQHRGDDSPLHF. The CDR3 DNA follows: TGTGCCAGCAGCCAACACAGGGGGGACGATTCACCCCTCCACTTT. The J gene is TRBJ1-6, the V gene TRBV3-1 (or the pseudogene TRBV3-2), with 8 bases that match TRBD1. The CDR3 is 15 amino acids. The junction had 5 bases not matched to a gene; V was cut back by 2 bases and J by 8 bases. Per the germline V gene, CDR1 is LGHDT and CDR2 is YNNKEL (reference sequence).

This chain connects TRBV5-4 to TRBJ1-6, with D hard to call. Germline V gene sequence: CDR1 SGHNT, CDR2 YYREEE (reference sequence). This CDR3 contains 15 residues. V was trimmed by 0 bases and J by 10 bases, leaving 14 bases between them. CDR3 loop: CASSLDSSLGSPLHF. The DNA for the CDR3 is TGTGCCAGCAGCTTGGACAGTTCTCTCGGATCACCCCTCCACTTT.

The chain employs TRBV9 and TRBJ1-6; perhaps TRBD1 as D (6 bases). The CDR3 is 15 amino acids. Germline V gene data show CDR1 as SGDLS and CDR2 as YYNGEE. V was clipped by 3 bases and J by 7 bases, with 14 bases between them. The CDR3 DNA is TGTGCCAGCAGCGCCGTCAGGACAGACAATTCACCCCTCCACTTT. Translating it yields CASSAVRTDNSPLHF.

This chain connects TRBV6-5 to TRBJ1-2; the D is unclear. The CDR3 loop spans 14 amino acids. The ends were cut back, 6 bases at V and 2 bases at J, with 13 bases in the middle. CDR1 is MNHEY and CDR2 is SVGAGI in the germline V gene. The DNA for the CDR3 is TGTGCCAGCAGGATCCAGACTGGGAACTATGGCTACACCTTC. It encodes CASRIQTGNYGYTF.

The rearrangement uses TRBV3-1 (or the pseudogene TRBV3-2) and TRBJ2-1; 9 nucleotides agree with TRBD1. This CDR3 region has 13 residues. V was clipped by 4 bases and J by 16 bases; unmatched bases: 11. The V gene's germline CDR1 is LGHDT and CDR2 YNNKEL (reference sequence). The CDR3 DNA follows: TGTGCCAGCAGCCCAGGGGCCGGGACAGGGAGTTTCTTC. The encoded protein is CASSPGAGTGSFF.

The V gene is TRBV7-9, the J gene TRBJ1-1; 8 nucleotides match TRBD1. In germline, CDR1 is SEHNR, CDR2 FQNEAQ (reference sequence). V gave up 4 bases and J gave up 4 bases; unmatched junction bases: 8. The CDR3 consists of 15 residues. The CDR3 DNA follows: TGTGCCAGCAGCTCGACGCGACAGGGGTCCACTGAAGCTTTCTTT. Protein product: CASSSTRQGSTEAFF.

The gene calls are TRBV24-1 and TRBJ1-2, with a tentative D call TRBD1 (5 bases). V was shortened by 4 bases and J by 6 bases, with 32 bases between the two germline ends. There are 20 residues in the CDR3. Looked up from germline, CDR1 is KGHDR and CDR2 is SFDVKD. CDR3 nucleotide sequence: TGTGCCACCAGTGACCCGGAGTTCGGACCGGGACTGGGGGAAAAGAATGGCTACACCTTC. Protein product: CATSDPEFGPGLGEKNGYTF.

For this clone: This sample also contains other DNA sequences that code for the same CDR3. The chain has TRBV29-1 and TRBJ1-1, with D unresolved. Trimming pared 4 bases from V and 4 bases from J, leaving 7 bases between. Germline V gene sequence: CDR1 SQVTM, CDR2 ANQGSEA. The CDR3 runs 11 residues. CDR3 region: CSVGGTTEAFF. The CDR3 DNA reads TGCAGCGTTGGAGGAACCACTGAAGCTTTCTTT.

The chain has TRBV12-3 or TRBV12-4 and TRBJ1-4; 9 nucleotides match TRBD1. The ends lost 8 bases at V and 6 bases at J; junction bases unmatched: 4. CDR3 length: 13 residues. The CDR3 region is CASGDRDHEKLFF. For the CDR3, the DNA is TGTGCCAGCGGGGACAGGGATCATGAAAAACTGTTTTTT.

The chain is built from TRBV3-1 (or the pseudogene TRBV3-2) and TRBJ2-7; 10 nucleotides match TRBD1. Losses at the gene ends were 5 bases for V and 7 bases for J; bases not matched to a gene: 11. CDR1 is LGHDT, CDR2 YNNKEL, per germline (reference sequence). This CDR3 is 15 amino acids long. The chain's CDR3 is CASSARTGGRGEQYF. In nucleotides, the CDR3 is TGTGCCAGCAGCGCCCGGACAGGGGGAAGGGGGGAGCAGTACTTC.

The genes are TRBV30 and TRBJ2-7; D unresolved. Per germline, CDR1 GTSNPN and CDR2 SVGIG (reference sequence). The CDR3 extends over 12 amino acids. Trimming took 4 bases from V and 3 from J, leaving 10 bases between them. CDR3 region: CAWKRIGYEQYF. In nucleotides, the CDR3 is TGTGCCTGGAAGCGAATAGGCTACGAGCAGTACTTC.

V gene TRBV6-5 combines with J gene TRBJ2-7, with TRBD1 matching 9 bases. The CDR3 runs 14 residues. The V segment lost 6 bases and the J segment 4 bases; nucleotides outside the gene matches: 7. In germline, CDR1 is MNHEY, CDR2 SVGAGI. In nucleotides, the CDR3 is TGTGCCAGCAGCGAGACAGGGGGGAGTTACGAGCAGTACTTC. Residues: CASSETGGSYEQYF.

In this sample, this clone turned up once. The chain combines TRBV6-5 with TRBJ2-7, with D unresolved. Deletions cut 4 bases from V and 2 bases from J, with 15 bases between. Germline loops: CDR1 MNHEY, CDR2 SVGAGI. This CDR3 contains 15 residues. CDR3 sequence: CASSFPPASAYEQYF. The CDR3 coding sequence is TGTGCCAGCAGTTTTCCCCCGGCCAGCGCCTACGAGCAGTACTTC.

To note about this clone: The junction departs from germline at one end; a sequencing error may be responsible. The V and J genes are TRBV28 and TRBJ2-7; D not resolved. Germline V lookup: CDR1 MDHEN, CDR2 SYDVKM. There are 13 residues in the CDR3. CDR3 nucleotide sequence: TGTGCCAGCAGTTTACGGATATTGCACGAGGAGTACTTC. It specifies CASSLRILHEEYF. Supplemented by reference TRBV28 and TRBJ2-7, the full variable domain reads DVKVTQSSRYLVKRTGEKVFLECVQDMDHENMFWYRQDPGLGLRLIYFSYDVKMKEKGDIPEGYSVSREKKERFSLILESASTNQTSMYLCASSLRILHEEYFGPGTRLTVT.

The CDR3 is CASMIQGARVTEAFF. The CDR3 bases are TGTGCCAGTATGATACAGGGGGCGCGGGTCACTGAAGCTTTCTTT. V gene TRBV19 combines with J gene TRBJ1-1; 9 nucleotides align to TRBD1. The CDR3 loop spans 15 amino acids. Germline CDR1 and CDR2: LNHDA and SQIVND (reference sequence). Trimming removed 7 bases from V and 4 bases from J; junction bases left unmatched: 10.